This passage covers 9 T cell receptor beta chains from one sample sequenced in a study of CD8 T cells in ankylosing spondylitis. Study-wide findings and caveats: Made up of eight or nine highly homologous variants, a TCR beta motif appeared characteristic of ankylosing spondylitis blood.

Antigens of these TCRs are unknown. Each CDR3 protein is one row after TCRdb ran MiXCR on the 5' RACE reads. The table shows 220,000 or so distinct CDR3 sequences, with roughly 18% occurring only once. Sequencing was performed on blood, either unsorted or a sorted T cell fraction (not recorded which). These receptors came from a male donor with ankylosing spondylitis.

This clonotype was seen only a few times. The chain combines TRBV7-7 with TRBJ2-1; 12 bases are a match to TRBD2. CDR1 is SSHAT, CDR2 FNYEAQ, per germline (reference sequence). The CDR3 runs 17 residues. J gave up 7 bases and V 5 bases, and 12 bases lay outside the gene matches. This chain's CDR3 is CASSPAFSSGRENEQFF. CDR3 nucleotide sequence: TGTGCCAGCAGCCCGGCGTTTTCTAGCGGGAGGGAAAATGAGCAGTTCTTC.

This clonotype has a handful of counts. This chain joins TRBV3-1 and TRBJ2-1; 7 bases line up with TRBD2. The germline V gene encodes CDR1 LGHDT and CDR2 YNNKEL (reference sequence). V was clipped by 4 bases and J by 4 bases; unmatched bases: 7. The CDR3 is 15 residues long. The CDR3 DNA reads TGTGCCAGCAGCCCACTAGCGCGTCTATACAATGAGCAGTTCTTC. Its translation is CASSPLARLYNEQFF.

The genes are TRBV11-2 and TRBJ2-1; perhaps TRBD2 as D (6 bases). Germline V gene lookup returns CDR1 SGHAT and CDR2 FQNNGV. Trimming stripped 0 bases from V and 7 bases from J, with 13 bases between. The CDR3 spans 15 residues. The CDR3 sequence: CASSLDRGGSNEQFF. As DNA, the CDR3 is TGTGCCAGCAGCTTAGATAGGGGAGGTAGTAATGAGCAGTTCTTC. Together with reference TRBV11-2 and TRBJ2-1, the CDR3 gives the full variable domain: EAGVAQSPRYKIIEKRQSVAFWCNPISGHATLYWYQQILGQGPKLLIQFQNNGVVDDSQLPKDRFSAERLKGVDSTLKIQPAKLEDSAVYLCASSLDRGGSNEQFFGPGTRLTVL.

Relative to its sample, this clonotype is medium-sized. The chain is built from TRBV5-6 and TRBJ1-1, with D possibly TRBD1 on 5 matching bases. The V gene's germline CDR1 is SGHDT and CDR2 YYEEEE. With 2 bases removed from V and 6 bases from J, the gap between germline ends came to 8 bases. This CDR3 spans 12 amino acids. In DNA form, the CDR3 reads TGTGCCAGCAGCTTTTGGGGGGCTGAAGCTTTCTTT. It codes for CASSFWGAEAFF.

This clonotype was found a few times. The gene calls are TRBV27 and TRBJ2-7; 7 positions agree with TRBD1. The CDR3 has 14 residues. In germline, CDR1 is MNHEY, CDR2 SMNVEV (reference sequence). The trim removed 5 bases at V and 2 bases at J, leaving 6 bases unmatched. The CDR3 loop reads CASSVQGFPYEQYF. The DNA of the CDR3 is TGTGCCAGCAGTGTACAGGGGTTCCCCTACGAGCAGTACTTC.

In DNA, the CDR3 is TGTGCCAGCAGTTTATTTGGGGAGGCCTACGAGCAGTACTTC. Its translation: CASSLFGEAYEQYF. The chain carries TRBV27 and TRBJ2-7; D possibly corresponds to TRBD2 (6 bases). The V gene lost 1 base and the J gene lost 2 bases, with 9 bases spanning the gap. CDR1 and CDR2 from the germline V gene are MNHEY and SMNVEV (reference sequence). This CDR3 comprises 14 residues.

This clonotype was recorded at least ten times. This chain uses TRBV5-6 with TRBJ2-7, with D maybe TRBD2 (6 bases). Per germline, CDR1 SGHDT and CDR2 YYEEEE. CDR3 length: 13 residues. Between the trimmed V and J ends, which lost 0 bases and 6 bases, there was a span of 10 bases. The CDR3 bases are TGTGCCAGCAGCTTGGAGGGAGGAGGCGAGCAGTACTTC. Translated, it gives CASSLEGGGEQYF.

This clonotype was observed at least ten times. The chain has TRBV10-3 and TRBJ2-3; D not certain. CDR3 length equals 17 residues. V shed 0 bases and J shed 2 bases, with 15 bases lying between them. Germline CDR1 is ENHRY and CDR2 is SYGVKD. CDR3 region: CAISESAYQSLTDTQYF. CDR3 DNA sequence: TGTGCCATCAGTGAGTCGGCCTACCAATCCCTCACAGATACGCAGTATTTT.

V gene TRBV12-3 or TRBV12-4 combines with J gene TRBJ2-7; D gene unclear. CDR3 size: 13 residues. V lost 3 bases and J lost 2, with 8 bases in between. CDR3 in amino acids: CASSFGPTYEQYF. The CDR3 nucleotides are TGTGCCAGCAGTTTTGGACCGACCTACGAGCAGTACTTC.